The sequence of this T cell receptor (beta chain) was determined in a study of tumor-infiltrating lymphocytes in primary liver carcinoma. Whole-study context: Samples produced roughly 3.65 to 7.5 million productive TCRbeta reads, comparable across tissue types.

Points on this clonotype: The antigen is unknown.

Broader study findings: In the absence of sorting, bulk samples left CD4+ and CD8+ repertoires uncompared. For tumor-adjacent and tumor-blood pairs, overlap was less than that seen for tumor region pairs.

A primer matching the constant region was used to make TCR beta cDNA from approximately 500 ng of total RNA. Library construction for TCR beta comprised three nested multiplex PCR rounds performed with slightly modified ARM-PCR. Rounds one and two of PCR, each of roughly 10 cycles, were primed with TRBV1-TRBV30 forward primers and a C-beta reverse primer. TCRdb recomputed calls from the multiplex PCR reads with MiXCR, one row per CDR3 protein. The table has some 180,000 distinct CDR3 sequences, 50% to 75% seen once; the top ten hold 65% to 80%. The V gene's germline CDR1 is MNHNS and CDR2 SASEGT. V was pared by 2 bases and J by 7 bases, with 11 bases between. This CDR3 contains 13 residues. Germline DNA was extracted alongside blood RNA, which was obtained from unsorted whole blood. The collection of roughly 3.7 milliliters of peripheral blood preceded surgery.

The chain couples TRBV6-1 to TRBJ1-2, with unresolved D. The sequenced sample was peripheral blood. The receptor's source is a middle-aged man with primary liver carcinoma and hepatitis B virus infection. DNA for the CDR3: TGTGCCAGCAGTGAAACCTACTGGCTTGGCTACACCTTC. Its protein product is CASSETYWLGYTF.